This T cell receptor beta chain was recovered during a study of blood T cell repertoires in COVID-19 (dated by TCRdb to about 2020). With respect to the entire study: Samples from collaborators originated in the United States, Italy and Spain and spanned both the acute and convalescent phases of COVID-19. The material from the prospective study consisted of cDNA or gDNA derived from T cells, B-cell-depleted T cells, or PBMCs. The dataset comprised deeply sampled blood TCRbeta repertoires from subjects exposed to, actively infected with, or recovered from COVID-19. A freely available public database, intended as a resource for researchers studying the immune response to SARS-CoV-2, is where the repertoires were released. Samples were obtained from the ongoing ImmuneRACE study (first 160 participants) and from about 1,300 subjects provided by 6 global collaborators. The sample metadata nearly always contained a de-identified subject ID, COVID-19 status, age in years and sex. HLA class I and class II types, where available, came from metadata supplied by the sample provider rather than from assay-based typing. General findings and caveats noted by the study authors: The amount of clinical and demographic metadata varied by source and participant and was provided uncurated.

The immunoSEQ Assay, a bias-controlled multiplex PCR, was used to amplify TCRbeta CDR3 regions from genomic DNA. As for the original processing: Nucleated cell counts per sample were estimated from amplification of reference gene primers within the assay. Sequence reads were collapsed and filtered to measure the absolute abundance of every unique TCRbeta CDR3 rearrangement. For each sample, productive Simpson clonality was calculated by taking the square root of Simpson's diversity index across productive rearrangements. The table comes from immuneACCESS by way of TCRdb, which keeps in-frame sequences with V and J called. Part of the clones is missing from these tables; in studies checked, under half for an unresolved V gene and the rest for unknown reasons. V, J and clone size were drawn from that table, and D and trimming were deduced from the DNA. Counted in this sample were about 300,000 clones; over 85% of them appeared once. Roughly 2.9% of the sample belongs to the ten largest clones.

CDR1 ENHRY and CDR2 SYGVKD were looked up in the germline V gene. V is cut by 0 bases and J by 5 bases, and the space between the germline ends is 7 bases. The CDR3, from cysteine to phenylalanine, totals 13 residues. Only CDR3 DNA is held: 39 bases, read in frame from base 1. Participants in the prospective study were aged roughly 18 to 90 years, lived in about two dozen United States geographic areas, and enrolled through a virtual design. In the prospective study, participants were assigned to cohorts based on the clinical history participants reported in a screening survey and a study questionnaire. Exposed participants were defined as having been in contact with someone with a PCR-confirmed or clinician-diagnosed COVID-19 case within 2 weeks of study entry. In the prospective study, whole blood, serum and a nasopharyngeal or oropharyngeal swab were collected from each participant by mobile phlebotomists. Prospective study participants could optionally give additional blood draws and questionnaires over an approximately two-month period. Prospective study blood samples were shipped either frozen or at room temperature before DNA extraction.

Comments on this clone: Its antigen target is currently unknown. Base qualities are not provided; no much larger clone lies one nucleotide away. The same CDR3 arises from other DNA sequences in this sample as well.

Sequenced material: PBMCs or T cells enriched from blood (not recorded which). The rearrangement combines TRBV10-3 with TRBJ1-1, with a tentative D gene TRBD1 over 5 matching bases. This sequence originates from a woman aged 50 to 65 who had been exposed to COVID-19. CDR3 sequence: CAISESGGTEAFF. The nucleotide sequence is given as TGTGCCATCAGTGAGTCGGGGGGGACTGAAGCTTTCTTT.